This T cell receptor (beta chain) was identified during a study of long-term antiretroviral therapy in people with HIV. Study at large: About a decade before 2015, the earliest samples were taken when ART was typically delayed.

This clone was picked up a small number of times. The CDR3 loop spans 13 amino acids. V lost 4 bases and J lost 8, with 15 bases in between. Germline V gene data show CDR1 as SGHRS and CDR2 as YFSETQ. At survey level, the immunoSEQ assay was run in its v3.0 version. The data were produced by immunoSEQ multiplex PCR, yet TCRdb's version contains in-frame clones alone and is incomplete. The table has about 21,000 clones, around 79% seen once. This sequence was found in a middle-aged woman with HIV. The sequencing here drew on unsorted PBMCs, taken 4.1 years after starting antiretroviral therapy. The rearrangement joins TRBV5-1 to TRBJ1-2; no clear D. CDR3 sequence: CASSTDALRGYTF. CDR3 in DNA: TGCGCCAGCAGCACGGACGCACTCAGGGGCTACACCTTC.